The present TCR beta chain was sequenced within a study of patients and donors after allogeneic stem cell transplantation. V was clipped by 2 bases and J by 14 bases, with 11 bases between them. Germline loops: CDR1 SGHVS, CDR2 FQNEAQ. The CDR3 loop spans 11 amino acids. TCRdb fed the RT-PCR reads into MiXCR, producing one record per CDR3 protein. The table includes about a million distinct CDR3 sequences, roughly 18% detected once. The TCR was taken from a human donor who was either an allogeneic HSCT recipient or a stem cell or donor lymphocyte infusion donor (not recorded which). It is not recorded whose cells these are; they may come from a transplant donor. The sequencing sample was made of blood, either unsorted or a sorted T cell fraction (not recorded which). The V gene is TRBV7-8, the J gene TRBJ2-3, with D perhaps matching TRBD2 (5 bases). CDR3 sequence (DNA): TGTGCCAGCAGCTTAACGGGGTCCCGGTATTTT. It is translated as CASSLTGSRYF.